Listed here are 13 T cell receptor beta chains from one sample, sequenced in a study of cytomegalovirus exposure and HLA in healthy donors. 60 Vbeta and 13 Jbeta primers were used in PCR. Profiled with immunoSEQ multiplex PCR; TCRdb holds only in-frame clones, not every one. The table has about 120,000 clones, approximately 80% seen once. The specimen was PBMCs. These receptors came from a man aged 18 to 29 in good health and CMV-seronegative.

The CDR3, as DNA: TGTGCCATCAGGGGAAGCGGGGGGATGGACGAGCAGTACTTC. Its protein is CAIRGSGGMDEQYF. The chain is built from TRBV10-3 and TRBJ2-7; 9 bases map to TRBD2. The V segment lost 6 bases and the J segment 5 bases; nucleotides outside the gene matches: 8. The CDR3 runs to 14 residues. The germline V gene encodes CDR1 ENHRY and CDR2 SYGVKD.

This clone has just one count. The rearrangement joins TRBV7-9 to TRBJ1-6, with D perhaps matching TRBD1 (5 bases). The CDR3 sequence is 16 residues long. The germline V gene encodes CDR1 SEHNR and CDR2 FQNEAQ (reference sequence). V lost 4 bases and J 6 bases, leaving 16 bases between the germline ends. CDR3 sequence (DNA): TGTGCCAGCAGCTCCGGGGGGGGGAGAGGTAATTCACCCCTCCACTTT. Translated: CASSSGGGRGNSPLHF.

This clone was detected a few times. The V and J genes are TRBV7-2 and TRBJ1-2; tentative D call: TRBD1 (5 bases). The V and J ends lost 1 base and 5 bases respectively, with 5 bases between them. Germline V gives CDR1 SGHTA, CDR2 FQGNSA. The CDR3 length is 12 residues. CDR3 region: CASSLEGYGYTF. The CDR3 DNA sequence: TGTGCCAGCAGCTTAGAGGGGTATGGCTACACCTTC.

The J gene is TRBJ2-1, the V gene TRBV5-1, with D possibly TRBD2 on 7 matching bases. The CDR3 totals 16 residues. The germline gives CDR1 SGHRS, CDR2 YFSETQ. V was pared by 7 bases and J by 8 bases, with 25 bases between. The CDR3: CASPRGGAGVEDEQFF. The CDR3 DNA reads as TGCGCCAGCCCGAGGGGGGGGGCGGGTGTGGAGGATGAGCAGTTCTTC.

The rearrangement links TRBV5-1 to TRBJ1-2; D might be TRBD1 (6 bases). CDR1 SGHRS and CDR2 YFSETQ come from the germline V gene. V was pared by 6 bases and J by 3 bases, with 9 bases between. The CDR3 is made up of 12 amino acids. CDR3: CASTSGDYGYTF. In DNA form, the CDR3 reads TGCGCCAGCACCTCAGGGGACTATGGCTACACCTTC.

The rearrangement links TRBV5-5 to TRBJ1-2; 12 positions match TRBD1. With V trimmed by 0 bases and J by 6 bases, 6 bases remained unmatched. The germline V gene has CDR1 SGHKS and CDR2 YYEKEE (reference sequence). The CDR3 contains 16 residues. The CDR3 loop reads CASSLVGTGGLDGYTF. The CDR3 coding sequence is TGTGCCAGCAGCTTGGTAGGGACAGGGGGCTTGGATGGCTACACCTTC.

The chain has TRBV19 and TRBJ2-7; a weak D match, TRBD1 (6 bases). The V gene's germline CDR1 is LNHDA and CDR2 SQIVND (reference sequence). Trimming stripped 3 bases from V and 2 bases from J, with 14 bases between. The CDR3 runs to 15 residues. In nucleotides, the CDR3 is TGTGCCAGTAGTATTGACTCCAGGGGTCCCTACGAGCAGTACTTC. The encoded protein is CASSIDSRGPYEQYF.

This clone was detected once. V gene TRBV11-1 combines with J gene TRBJ1-1; D gene uncertain. V lost 4 bases and J lost 6, with 12 bases in between. CDR1 and CDR2 (germline): SGHAT, FQDESV (reference sequence). The CDR3 is made up of 13 amino acids. The DNA for the CDR3 is TGTGCCAGCAGCTCCCAGGTCGCCGCTGAAGCTTTCTTT. Its translation is CASSSQVAAEAFF.

CDR3 protein: CASSPVGGRTDTQYF. The CDR3 region has the DNA TGTGCCAGCAGCCCCGTCGGGGGGAGAACAGATACGCAGTATTTT. The rearrangement uses TRBV13 and TRBJ2-3, with 7 nucleotides matching TRBD2. Germline loops: CDR1 PRHDT, CDR2 FYEKMQ (reference sequence). J was trimmed by 3 bases and V by 5 bases; bases with no gene match: 8. The CDR3 extends over 15 amino acids.

CDR3 coding DNA: TGTGCCAGCAGACGCGGACTAGCGAGGAACACCGGGGAGCTGTTTTTT. This translates into CASRRGLARNTGELFF. The genes are TRBV5-6 and TRBJ2-2; 9 bases match TRBD2. CDR1 SGHDT and CDR2 YYEEEE come from the germline V gene. V shed 5 bases and J 1 base; nucleotides not matched to a gene: 6. This CDR3 contains 16 residues.

This chain links TRBV19 with TRBJ2-5, with D tentatively TRBD2 (5 bases). The CDR3 extends over 13 amino acids. In germline, CDR1 is LNHDA, CDR2 SQIVND (reference sequence). Trimming left V 6 bases short and J 5 bases short, with 13 bases between. CDR3 in amino acids: CASSNGVRETQYF. The DNA for the CDR3 is TGTGCCAGTAGCAACGGGGTTCGCGAGACCCAGTACTTC.

The V call is TRBV19, the J call TRBJ1-6; D gene uncertain. Trimming took 5 bases from V and 10 from J, leaving 9 bases between them. This CDR3 region has 12 residues. CDR1 and CDR2 from the germline V gene are LNHDA and SQIVND (reference sequence). The CDR3 DNA sequence: TGTGCCAGTAGTCGGAGCGAGTCACCCCTCCACTTT. Its protein is CASSRSESPLHF. Drawing the rest from reference TRBV19 and TRBJ1-6, the complete variable domain is DGGITQSPKYLFRKEGQNVTLSCEQNLNHDAMYWYRQDPGQGLRLIYYSQIVNDFQKGDIAEGYSVSREKKESFPLTVTSAQKNPTAFYLCASSRSESPLHFGNGTRLTVT.

This clone was counted a single time. The chain couples TRBV7-8 to TRBJ2-1; 8 nucleotides match TRBD2. Germline CDR1 SGHVS, CDR2 FQNEAQ. The J segment lost 6 bases and the V segment lost 1 base, leaving 5 bases of the junction unmatched. CDR3 length: 15 residues. The DNA for the CDR3 is TGTGCCAGCAGCTTAGGGGTAGCGGGGAGCAATGAGCAGTTCTTC. This gives the protein CASSLGVAGSNEQFF.